Listed here are 30 T cell receptor beta chains from one sample, sequenced in a study of T cell repertoires in cytomegalovirus infection. TCRdb ran MiXCR on the reads and lists one entry per CDR3 protein. The sample has hundreds of thousands of distinct CDR3 sequences; 15% to 20% are singletons. The material sequenced was PBMCs. These receptors all come from a human donor in good health (CMV status not recorded). Some clones in this sample may be carry-over from other donors' samples.

This clonotype was detected many times. The genes are TRBV7-2 and TRBJ1-3; unclear D gene. Trimming removed 3 bases at V and 2 bases at J, with 20 bases between. Germline CDR1 and CDR2: SGHTA and FQGNSA. The CDR3 contains 18 residues. The CDR3 is CASSLNLLWTTPGNTIYF. The CDR3 region has the DNA TGTGCCAGCAGCTTGAATCTTCTATGGACGACTCCTGGAAACACCATATATTTT. Full variable domain (remainder filled in from reference TRBV7-2 and TRBJ1-3): GAGVSQSPSNKVTEKGKDVELRCDPISGHTALYWYRQSLGQGLEFLIYFQGNSAPDKSGLPSDRFSAERTGGSVSTLTIQRTQQEDSAVYLCASSLNLLWTTPGNTIYFGEGSWLTVV.

This clonotype appeared a few times. V and J are TRBV7-2 and TRBJ2-2, with D possibly being TRBD2 (5 bases). The CDR3 has 15 residues. CDR1 SGHTA and CDR2 FQGNSA come from the germline V gene. V shed 0 bases and J shed 6 bases, with 11 bases lying between them. CDR3 DNA sequence: TGTGCCAGCAGCTTAGCGCCCTCGAGGGCCGGGGAGCTGTTTTTT. This translates into CASSLAPSRAGELFF.

This clonotype has just a few counts. The rearrangement uses TRBV20-1 and TRBJ1-1; 7 bases agree with TRBD1. CDR3 length equals 14 residues. The germline V gene has CDR1 DFQATT and CDR2 SNEGSKA (reference sequence). V gave up 4 bases and J gave up 1 base; unmatched junction bases: 6. In DNA form, the CDR3 reads TGCAGTGCTATGACAGGGACGTCGAACACTGAAGCTTTCTTT. The encoded protein is CSAMTGTSNTEAFF.

This clonotype occurred a few times. The rearrangement uses TRBV5-5 and TRBJ2-2; the D is unclear. V was pared by 4 bases and J by 2 bases, with 6 bases between. Germline V CDR1 and CDR2: SGHKS, YYEKEE (reference sequence). This CDR3 spans 13 amino acids. CDR3 nucleotides: TGTGCCAGCAGCCAATTAAACACCGGGGAGCTGTTTTTT. Amino acids: CASSQLNTGELFF.

The chain is built from TRBV2 and TRBJ1-6, with D hard to call. The CDR3 is made up of 13 amino acids. The germline CDR1 and CDR2 sequences are SNHLY and FYNNEI. The V end was cut by 6 bases, the J end by 11 bases, with 14 bases between. Here the CDR3 reads CASSEPGFTPLHF. CDR3 in DNA: TGTGCCAGCAGCGAACCCGGGTTTACACCCCTCCACTTT.

In the case of this clonotype: Possible read error: a much larger clone is one base away. This rearrangement joins TRBV2 to TRBJ2-3; D is perhaps TRBD2 (5 bases). The CDR3 is 15 residues long. Germline V lookup: CDR1 SNHLY, CDR2 FYNNEI. CDR3 amino acids: CASCEDQTGTDTQYF. The DNA for the CDR3 is TGTGCCAGCTGTGAAGACCAAACGGGGACAGATACGCAGTATTTT.

This clonotype has ten or more counts. The chain couples TRBV7-9 to TRBJ1-1; 7 bases are shared with TRBD1. Germline trimming cut 2 bases from V and 5 bases from J; bases unmatched to any gene: 5. CDR1 and CDR2 (germline): SEHNR, FQNEAQ (reference sequence). The CDR3 contains 14 residues. This CDR3 reads CASSLLSGGTEAFF. Here the CDR3 DNA reads TGTGCCAGCAGCTTACTGTCAGGGGGGACTGAAGCTTTCTTT. Complete variable domain (other parts from reference TRBV7-9 and TRBJ1-1): DTGVSQNPRHKITKRGQNVTFRCDPISEHNRLYWYRQTLGQGPEFLTYFQNEAQLEKSRLLSDRFSAERPKGSFSTLEIQRTEQGDSAMYLCASSLLSGGTEAFFGQGTRLTVV.

This clonotype was counted between two and nine times. The chain is built from TRBV29-1 and TRBJ2-7; D may match TRBD1 or TRBD2 (6 bases each). Germline V gives CDR1 SQVTM, CDR2 ANQGSEA. CDR3 length: 13 amino acids. The germline V and J ends were trimmed by 4 bases and 3 bases, with 13 bases remaining between them. The CDR3 DNA reads as TGCAGCGTTGTGTCGCGGGACAACTACGAGCAGTACTTC. Protein product: CSVVSRDNYEQYF.

This clonotype came up many times. V and J are TRBV6-1 and TRBJ1-5, with D perhaps TRBD1 (6 bases). CDR1 is MNHNS, CDR2 SASEGT, per germline. The CDR3 loop spans 16 amino acids. V lost 1 base and J lost 1, with 11 bases in between. DNA of the CDR3: TGTGCCAGCAGTGAAGACAGGGCATGGAGCAATCAGCCCCAGCATTTT. It encodes CASSEDRAWSNQPQHF.

This clonotype was detected ten times or more. The chain links TRBV12-3 or TRBV12-4 to TRBJ1-6; no firm D call. Trimming stripped 4 bases from V and 7 bases from J, with 17 bases between. This CDR3 is 16 amino acids long. CDR3 nucleotides: TGTGCCAGCAGTTCCTCGGGCGGGCGCGGGAATTCACCCCTCCACTTT. This gives the protein CASSSSGGRGNSPLHF.

There are a few counts of this clonotype. The chain uses TRBV2 and TRBJ2-1; a possible D gene is TRBD1 (6 bases). In germline, CDR1 is SNHLY, CDR2 FYNNEI. V was shortened by 8 bases and J by 6 bases, with 11 bases between the two germline ends. The CDR3 length is 12 residues. DNA for the CDR3: TGTGCCAGCGGAATACAGGGCAATGAGCAGTTCTTC. It specifies CASGIQGNEQFF.

This clonotype was seen a handful of times. The chain has TRBV5-1 and TRBJ2-7; D remains unclear. CDR1 and CDR2 from the germline V gene are SGHRS and YFSETQ. Trimming took 0 bases from V and 2 from J, leaving 9 bases between them. The CDR3 is 14 amino acids. CDR3 bases: TGCGCCAGCAGCTTGGCCTACGGCCCCTACGAGCAGTACTTC. Its protein is CASSLAYGPYEQYF.

This clonotype has ten or more counts. V and J are TRBV7-2 and TRBJ2-7; D not resolved. The germline gives CDR1 SGHTA, CDR2 FQGNSA. The CDR3 has 14 amino acids. V shed 5 bases and J shed 2 bases, with 13 bases lying between them. The CDR3 loop reads CASSPTYTTYEQYF. CDR3 coding DNA: TGTGCCAGCAGCCCCACCTACACGACCTACGAGCAGTACTTC.

This clonotype was picked up many times. The chain has TRBV7-8 and TRBJ2-2, with D hard to call. V dropped 7 bases and J dropped 5 bases, with 11 bases sitting between them. CDR3 length: 13 amino acids. Germline CDR1 and CDR2: SGHVS and FQNEAQ. The DNA of the CDR3 is TGTGCCAGCAAGCTTCCGGGTACCGGGGAGCTGTTTTTT. Translated: CASKLPGTGELFF.

This clonotype has ten or more counts. This chain joins TRBV27 and TRBJ2-1; 10 bases map to TRBD2. Unmatched junction bases numbered 13, after V lost 2 bases and J lost 9 bases. Germline lookup yields CDR1 MNHEY and CDR2 SMNVEV (reference sequence). The CDR3 contains 17 residues. The CDR3 nucleotides read TGTGCCAGCAGTTTAGGCCCACTAGCGGGGCATCGGGGTGAGCAGTTCTTC. Translated: CASSLGPLAGHRGEQFF.

This clonotype was seen ten or more times. V and J are TRBV7-2 and TRBJ2-5, with 13 nucleotides matching TRBD2. Germline V gene data show CDR1 as SGHTA and CDR2 as FQGNSA. With 3 bases clipped from V and 5 bases from J, the junction kept 6 bases outside the gene matches. This CDR3 is 16 amino acids long. CDR3 nucleotide sequence: TGTGCCAGCAGCTTCACCGGACTAGCGGGGGCTGAGACCCAGTACTTC. Residues: CASSFTGLAGAETQYF.

This clonotype was found many times. The rearrangement links TRBV7-3 to TRBJ1-1, with 12 bases identical to TRBD1. After removal of 0 bases from V and 0 bases from J, the junction contained 8 bases not matched to a gene. CDR3 size: 19 residues. Per germline, CDR1 SGHTA and CDR2 FQGTGA. The CDR3 DNA is TGTGCCAGCAGCTTAACGGAAGGGACAGGGGGCCAGATGAACACTGAAGCTTTCTTT. It encodes CASSLTEGTGGQMNTEAFF. Using reference TRBV7-3 and TRBJ1-1 for the parts outside the CDR3, the full variable domain is GAGVSQTPSNKVTEKGKYVELRCDPISGHTALYWYRQSLGQGPEFLIYFQGTGAADDSGLPNDRFFAVRPEGSVSTLKIQRTERGDSAVYLCASSLTEGTGGQMNTEAFFGQGTRLTVV.

The rearrangement joins TRBV2 to TRBJ1-5; TRBD1 agrees at 7 bases. Germline loops: CDR1 SNHLY, CDR2 FYNNEI. The CDR3 spans 18 residues. Trimming removed 6 bases from V and 0 bases from J; junction bases left unmatched: 14. Written as DNA, the CDR3 is TGTGCCAGCAGCGAATTGAGACGGGACAGTGATAGCAATCAGCCCCAGCATTTT. This gives the protein CASSELRRDSDSNQPQHF.

This clonotype was detected a few times. The CDR3 sequence: CASSLVGAGPDTGELFF. CDR3 nucleotides: TGTGCCAGCAGCTTAGTGGGAGCGGGACCGGACACCGGGGAGCTGTTTTTT. The rearrangement joins TRBV7-6 to TRBJ2-2, with 7 nucleotides matching TRBD2. The germline CDR1 and CDR2 sequences are SGHVS and FNYEAQ. J was trimmed by 3 bases and V by 1 base; bases with no gene match: 8. The CDR3 loop spans 17 amino acids.

The chain combines TRBV6-6 with TRBJ1-5; 9 bases fit TRBD1. The CDR3 sequence is 14 residues long. The V and J ends lost 7 bases and 4 bases, in that order; junction bases with no gene match: 5. Germline V gene data show CDR1 as MNHNY and CDR2 as SVGAGI (reference sequence). DNA of the CDR3: TGTGCCAGCATTGGACAGGGGACAAATCAGCCCCAGCATTTT. This sequence encodes CASIGQGTNQPQHF.

The V call is TRBV20-1, the J call TRBJ1-6; 8 bases line up with TRBD1. This CDR3 has 16 amino acids. V lost 5 bases, J lost 8 bases, and 14 bases stayed unmatched. CDR1 and CDR2 from the germline V gene are DFQATT and SNEGSKA (reference sequence). This CDR3 is CSALARAGGADSPLHF. DNA for the CDR3: TGCAGTGCTTTGGCGCGTGCAGGGGGCGCGGATTCACCCCTCCACTTT.

This clonotype showed up many times. The rearrangement joins TRBV4-1 to TRBJ1-1; no reliable D call. This CDR3 contains 13 residues. V was cut by 4 bases and J by 3 bases, with 9 bases left in between. Germline CDR1 and CDR2: MGHRA and YSYEKL. The CDR3 loop is CASSLASDTEAFF. CDR3 coding DNA: TGCGCCAGCAGCCTAGCTTCCGACACTGAAGCTTTCTTT.

The V call is TRBV20-1, the J call TRBJ2-3; 8 nucleotides agree with TRBD2. Germline assignment: CDR1 DFQATT and CDR2 SNEGSKA (reference sequence). V lost 4 bases, J lost 5 bases, and 20 bases stayed unmatched. This CDR3 has 18 amino acids. CDR3 coding DNA: TGCAGTGCTAAACCGTATTCATCGGGACTAGTCATAGGAGATACGCAGTATTTT. Residues: CSAKPYSSGLVIGDTQYF.

The sample holds one count of this clonotype. The V call is TRBV6-6, the J call TRBJ2-7; the match to TRBD1 covers 9 bases. CDR1 and CDR2 (germline): MNHNY, SVGAGI (reference sequence). V was pared by 5 bases and J by 7 bases, with 12 bases of the junction left unmatched. This CDR3 comprises 15 residues. The CDR3 nucleotides read TGTGCCAGCAGTACCCTCCGGGACAGGGCGAATGAGCAGTACTTC. As protein: CASSTLRDRANEQYF.

The rearrangement joins TRBV29-1 to TRBJ2-1, with 7 bases lining up with TRBD2. J gave up 0 bases and V 3 bases, and 5 bases lay outside the gene matches. This CDR3 region has 15 residues. Germline-derived CDR1 and CDR2 are SQVTM and ANQGSEA. The CDR3 sequence: CSVEGREGSYNEQFF. The CDR3 DNA sequence: TGCAGCGTTGAGGGTAGGGAGGGCTCCTACAATGAGCAGTTCTTC.

This clonotype was seen repeatedly, ten times or more. The chain is built from TRBV7-9 and TRBJ1-2; D unresolved. The germline V gene has CDR1 SEHNR and CDR2 FQNEAQ (reference sequence). This CDR3 has 17 amino acids. Trimming left V 1 base short and J 1 base short, with 16 bases between. DNA of the CDR3: TGTGCCAGCAGCTTAGTAGACCGCCTTGACTATAACTATGGCTACACCTTC. This translates into CASSLVDRLDYNYGYTF.

The rearrangement links TRBV10-3 to TRBJ1-1, with unresolved D. CDR1 and CDR2 (germline): ENHRY, SYGVKD. Between the trimmed V and J ends, which lost 8 bases and 1 base, there was a span of 14 bases. CDR3 length: 14 amino acids. The CDR3 DNA reads as TGTGCCATCCAGTTCGGGGAAACGAACACTGAAGCTTTCTTT. It is translated as CAIQFGETNTEAFF.

The gene calls are TRBV2 and TRBJ1-5; no reliable D call. Germline V gives CDR1 SNHLY, CDR2 FYNNEI. V was clipped by 4 bases and J by 1 base, with 8 bases between them. The CDR3 runs to 14 residues. CDR3 sequence: CASSGVGSNQPQHF. CDR3 DNA: TGTGCCAGCAGTGGGGTCGGGAGCAATCAGCCCCAGCATTTT.

CDR3 sequence reads: CASSQGLAGMETQYF. The CDR3 DNA reads as TGTGCCAGCAGCCAGGGGTTAGCGGGGATGGAGACCCAGTACTTC. The gene calls are TRBV11-3 and TRBJ2-5; 8 bases map to TRBD2. The CDR3 contains 15 residues. Germline V gene sequence: CDR1 SGHNT, CDR2 YENEEA. Germline trimming cut 5 bases from V and 5 bases from J; bases unmatched to any gene: 10.

Turning to this clonotype: One base away lies a much larger clone, so this may be a sequencing read error. The rearrangement joins TRBV7-2 to TRBJ2-1, with 7 bases identical to TRBD1. This CDR3 contains 13 residues. The germline gives CDR1 SGHTA, CDR2 FQGNSA. Here the CDR3 DNA reads TGTGCCAGCAGCACAAGGGACAGCGGTCACCAGGTCTTC. It encodes CASSTRDSGHQVF.